This T cell receptor beta chain originates from a study of glioma-infiltrating T cells. The CDR3 spans 13 residues. V shed 8 bases, J shed 6 bases, and the junction held 10 bases outside the gene matches. The germline V gene encodes CDR1 MNHNS and CDR2 SASEGT. Using RNA template, CDR3s of TCR alpha and beta were amplified with iRepertoire arm-PCR. Input was roughly 85-450 ng of tissue mRNA or PBMC total RNA. TCRdb recomputed calls from the multiplex PCR reads with MiXCR, one row per CDR3 protein. The sample holds about 21,000 distinct CDR3 sequences; around 24% are singletons and the top ten take around 13%. By share, this clonotype counts as medium-sized.

This TCR came from a human donor with low-grade glioma or glioblastoma, undergoing nonglioma brain surgery, or in good health (not recorded which). V usage is TRBV6-1 and J usage is TRBJ2-7; 7 nucleotides align to TRBD2. The specimen sequenced was glioma tissue, nonneoplastic brain tissue, or PBMCs (not recorded which). Here the CDR3 reads CASHGGLYLEQYF. The DNA of the CDR3 is TGTGCCAGCCATGGGGGACTATACCTCGAGCAGTACTTC.